A single sample gave rise to the 9 T cell receptor beta chains below, sequenced in a study of shared clonotypes between healthy human individuals (dated by TCRdb to about 2020). Preparation of the library involved the immunoSEQ multiplex PCR assay. TCRdb took over this immuneACCESS table, retaining in-frame rearrangements with V and J assigned. Such tables are incomplete; in checked studies, under half of the missing clones stem from an unresolved V gene, and the remainder is unexplained. Recorded for this sample are about 1.1 million clones; about 72% of them occurred a single time. The ten biggest clones cover 0.7% to 0.95% of the sample. What was sequenced was memory CD4+ T cells from PBMCs. The sample's cell subset or site, from its label and the paper: CD45RA-negative fraction. These receptor sequences come from a man aged 18 to 29 in good health. Some clones in this sample may be carry-over from other donors' samples.

DNA for the CDR3: TGCAGCGTTCTACAGGCCAATGAAAAACTGTTTTTT. This sequence encodes CSVLQANEKLFF. V is TRBV29-1 and J is TRBJ1-4; D is possibly TRBD1 (5 bases). CDR1 is SQVTM and CDR2 is ANQGSEA in the germline V gene. This CDR3 is 12 amino acids long. With 5 bases removed from V and 5 bases from J, the gap between germline ends came to 9 bases.

CDR3 in amino acids: CASRFSGKLFF. The CDR3 DNA follows: TGTGCCAGCCGTTTCTCTGGAAAACTGTTTTTT. The chain carries TRBV19 and TRBJ1-4; D gene uncertain. The ends were cut back, 9 bases at V and 10 bases at J, with 12 bases in the middle. This CDR3 spans 11 amino acids. The germline gives CDR1 LNHDA, CDR2 SQIVND (reference sequence).

This clone was detected a few times. V gene TRBV6-5 combines with J gene TRBJ2-2, with D hard to call. Germline V gene data show CDR1 as MNHEY and CDR2 as SVGAGI. The CDR3 covers 12 residues. Trimming removed 4 bases from V and 2 bases from J, with 2 bases in between. CDR3 residues: CASSFNTGELFF. CDR3 DNA sequence: TGTGCCAGCAGTTTCAACACCGGGGAGCTGTTTTTT.

This clone appeared a single time. One end of the junction does not line up with germline, which may come from a read error. The chain has TRBV18 and TRBJ2-7, with 9 nucleotides matching TRBD2. There are 12 residues in the CDR3. Germline V lookup: CDR1 KGHSH, CDR2 LQKENI. CDR3 nucleotides: TGTGCCAGCTCACCAAATGTAGGACTAGCGCTCTTC. It yields the protein CASSPNVGLALF.

V and J are TRBV6-5 and TRBJ1-1, with TRBD1 matching 7 bases. The length of the CDR3 is 14 residues. CDR1 MNHEY and CDR2 SVGAGI come from the germline V gene. J lost 3 bases, V lost 2 bases, and 3 bases had no gene match. The CDR3 reads CASSYEGADTEAFF. The CDR3 region has the DNA TGTGCCAGCAGTTACGAGGGGGCGGACACTGAAGCTTTCTTT.

CDR3 in DNA: TGTGCCAGCAGGGGGGGGGACAACGGTGGCACTGAAGCTTTCTTT. It specifies CASRGGDNGGTEAFF. V is TRBV6-1 and J is TRBJ1-1; TRBD1 is a possible D gene (6 bases). The CDR3 spans 15 residues. Germline CDR1 is MNHNS and CDR2 is SASEGT. The V end lost 6 bases, the J end lost 4 bases, and 18 bases lay between the germline ends.

The chain is built from TRBV18 and TRBJ1-3; D uncertain. The CDR3 loop spans 15 amino acids. Germline V lookup: CDR1 KGHSH, CDR2 LQKENI. Trimming removed 3 bases at V and 0 bases at J, with 9 bases between. The CDR3 reads CASSPGLLSGNTIYF. The CDR3 region has the DNA TGTGCCAGCTCACCGGGCCTGCTCTCTGGAAACACCATATATTTT.

The sample holds one count of this clone. J is TRBJ2-4 and V is TRBV7-9, with 7 bases identical to TRBD1. V lost 3 bases, J lost 1 base, and 12 bases stayed unmatched. CDR1 is SEHNR, CDR2 FQNEAQ, per germline (reference sequence). The CDR3 consists of 18 residues. For the CDR3, the DNA is TGTGCCAGCAGCTTGGGAACCGGGACAGTTGGTGCCAAAAACATTCAGTACTTC. This gives the protein CASSLGTGTVGAKNIQYF.

This clone was counted only a few times. The CDR3 nucleotides read TGTGCCAGCAGCGGACTAGCGTTGTCCAATGAGCAGTTCTTC. Protein product: CASSGLALSNEQFF. The chain recombines TRBV7-6 with TRBJ2-1; 9 bases are shared with TRBD2. The CDR3 extends over 14 amino acids. Germline V gene lookup returns CDR1 SGHVS and CDR2 FNYEAQ. V was clipped by 5 bases and J by 6 bases; unmatched bases: 5.